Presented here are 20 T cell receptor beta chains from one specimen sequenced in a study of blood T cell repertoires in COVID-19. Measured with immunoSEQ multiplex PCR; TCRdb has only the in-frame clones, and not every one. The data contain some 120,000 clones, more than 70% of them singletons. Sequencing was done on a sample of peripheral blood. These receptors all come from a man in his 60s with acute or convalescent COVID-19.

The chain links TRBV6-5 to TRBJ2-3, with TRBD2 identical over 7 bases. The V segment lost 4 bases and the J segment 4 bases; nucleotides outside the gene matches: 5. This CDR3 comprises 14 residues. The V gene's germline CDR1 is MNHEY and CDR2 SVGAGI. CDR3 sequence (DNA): TGTGCCAGCAGTTTTAGCGGGTCCTCAGATACGCAGTATTTT. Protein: CASSFSGSSDTQYF.

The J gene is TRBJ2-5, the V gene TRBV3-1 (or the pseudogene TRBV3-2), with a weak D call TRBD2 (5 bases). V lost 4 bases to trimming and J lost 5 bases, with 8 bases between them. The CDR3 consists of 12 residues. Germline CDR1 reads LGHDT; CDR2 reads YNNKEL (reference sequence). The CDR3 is CASSPGGETQYF. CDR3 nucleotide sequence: TGTGCCAGCAGCCCAGGAGGCGAGACCCAGTACTTC.

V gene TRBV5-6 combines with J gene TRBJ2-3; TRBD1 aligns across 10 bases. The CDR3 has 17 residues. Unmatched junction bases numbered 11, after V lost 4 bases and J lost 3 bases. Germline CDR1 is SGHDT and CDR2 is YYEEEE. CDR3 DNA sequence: TGTGCCAGCAGCCTGGGAAGACAGGGGGCGTGGACAGATACGCAGTATTTT. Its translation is CASSLGRQGAWTDTQYF.

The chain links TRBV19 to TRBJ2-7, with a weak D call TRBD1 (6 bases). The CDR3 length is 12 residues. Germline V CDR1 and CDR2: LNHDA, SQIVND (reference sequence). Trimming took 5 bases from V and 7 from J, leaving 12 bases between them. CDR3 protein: CASSPQGGEQYF. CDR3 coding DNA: TGTGCCAGTAGTCCCCAAGGGGGAGAGCAGTACTTC.

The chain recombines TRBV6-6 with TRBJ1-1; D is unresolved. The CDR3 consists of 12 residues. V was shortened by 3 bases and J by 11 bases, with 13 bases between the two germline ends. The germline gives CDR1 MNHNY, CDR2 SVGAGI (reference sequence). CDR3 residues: CASSYRDRGAFF. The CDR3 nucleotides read TGTGCCAGCAGTTATCGGGATCGCGGGGCTTTCTTT.

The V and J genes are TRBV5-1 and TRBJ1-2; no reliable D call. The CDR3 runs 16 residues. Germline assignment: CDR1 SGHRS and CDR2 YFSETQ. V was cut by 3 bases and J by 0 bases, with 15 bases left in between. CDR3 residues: CASSWAVQSTNYGYTF. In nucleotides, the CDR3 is TGCGCCAGCAGCTGGGCCGTCCAGTCCACTAACTATGGCTACACCTTC.

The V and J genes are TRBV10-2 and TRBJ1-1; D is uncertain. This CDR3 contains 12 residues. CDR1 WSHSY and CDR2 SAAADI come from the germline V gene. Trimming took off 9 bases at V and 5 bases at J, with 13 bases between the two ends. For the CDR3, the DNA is TGCGCCAGTGGTCGGGGTGTAACTGAAGCTTTCTTT. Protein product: CASGRGVTEAFF.

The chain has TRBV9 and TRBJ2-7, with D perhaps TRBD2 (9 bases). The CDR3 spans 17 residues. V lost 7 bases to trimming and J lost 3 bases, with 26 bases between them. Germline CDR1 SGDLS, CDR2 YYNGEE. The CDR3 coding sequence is TGTGCCAGCGGCCAGGGGGCGGGAGGGCCCCTGAGCTACGAGCAGTACTTC. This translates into CASGQGAGGPLSYEQYF.

As DNA, the CDR3 is TGTGCCAGCAGCTTAGACCTAGTCGGAAATACGCAGTATTTT. It specifies CASSLDLVGNTQYF. This chain joins TRBV11-2 and TRBJ2-3; D unresolved. Germline V lookup: CDR1 SGHAT, CDR2 FQNNGV. V lost 0 bases and J 7 bases, leaving 11 bases between the germline ends. There are 14 residues in the CDR3.

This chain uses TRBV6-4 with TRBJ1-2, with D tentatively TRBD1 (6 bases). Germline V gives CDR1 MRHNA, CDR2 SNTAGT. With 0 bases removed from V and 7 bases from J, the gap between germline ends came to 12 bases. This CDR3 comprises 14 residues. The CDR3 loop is CASSDSFGTLGYTF. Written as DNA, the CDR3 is TGTGCCAGCAGTGACTCCTTCGGGACACTTGGCTACACCTTC.

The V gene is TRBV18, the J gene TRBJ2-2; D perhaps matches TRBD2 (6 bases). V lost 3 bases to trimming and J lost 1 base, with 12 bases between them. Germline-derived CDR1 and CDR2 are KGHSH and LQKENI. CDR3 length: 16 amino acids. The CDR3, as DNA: TGTGCCAGCTCACCCGTAGCGGTCTTGAACACCGGGGAGCTGTTTTTT. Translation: CASSPVAVLNTGELFF.

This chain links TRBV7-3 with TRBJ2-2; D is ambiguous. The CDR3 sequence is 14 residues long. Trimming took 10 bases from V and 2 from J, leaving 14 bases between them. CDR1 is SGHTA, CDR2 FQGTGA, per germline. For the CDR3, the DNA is TGTGCCACAGGTTTAACTCACAACACCGGGGAGCTGTTTTTT. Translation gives CATGLTHNTGELFF.

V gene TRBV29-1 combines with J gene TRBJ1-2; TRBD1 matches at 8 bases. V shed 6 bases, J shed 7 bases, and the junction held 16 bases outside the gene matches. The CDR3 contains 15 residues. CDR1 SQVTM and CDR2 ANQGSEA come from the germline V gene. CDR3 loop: CSVETGALLNLGYTF. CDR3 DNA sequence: TGCAGCGTGGAGACAGGGGCACTACTAAATCTTGGCTACACCTTC. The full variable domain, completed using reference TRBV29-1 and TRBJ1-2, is SAVISQKPSRDICQRGTSLTIQCQVDSQVTMMFWYRQQPGQSLTLIATANQGSEATYESGFVIDKFPISRPNLTFSTLTVSNMSPEDSSIYLCSVETGALLNLGYTFGSGTRLTVV.

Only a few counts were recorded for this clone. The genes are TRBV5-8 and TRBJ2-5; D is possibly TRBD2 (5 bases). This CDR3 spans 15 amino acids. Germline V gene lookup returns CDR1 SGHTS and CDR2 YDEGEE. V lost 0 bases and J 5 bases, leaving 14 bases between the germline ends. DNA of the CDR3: TGTGCCAGCAGCTTGGGCACTCGGGGTTGGGAGACCCAGTACTTC. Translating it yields CASSLGTRGWETQYF.

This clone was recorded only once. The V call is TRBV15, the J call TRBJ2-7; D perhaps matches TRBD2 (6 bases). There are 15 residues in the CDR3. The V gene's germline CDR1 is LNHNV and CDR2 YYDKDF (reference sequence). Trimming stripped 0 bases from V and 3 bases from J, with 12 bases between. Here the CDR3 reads CATSRDGPGVYEQYF. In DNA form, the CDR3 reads TGTGCCACCAGCAGAGATGGGCCGGGGGTCTACGAGCAGTACTTC.

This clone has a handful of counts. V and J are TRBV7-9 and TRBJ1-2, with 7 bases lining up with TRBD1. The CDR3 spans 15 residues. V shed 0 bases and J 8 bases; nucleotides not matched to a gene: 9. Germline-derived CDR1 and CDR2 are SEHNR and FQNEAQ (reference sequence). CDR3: CASSLALTQGGGYTF. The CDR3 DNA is TGTGCCAGCAGCTTAGCTCTCACTCAGGGGGGCGGCTACACCTTC. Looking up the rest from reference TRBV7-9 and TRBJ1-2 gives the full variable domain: DTGVSQNPRHKITKRGQNVTFRCDPISEHNRLYWYRQTLGQGPEFLTYFQNEAQLEKSRLLSDRFSAERPKGSFSTLEIQRTEQGDSAMYLCASSLALTQGGGYTFGSGTRLTVV.

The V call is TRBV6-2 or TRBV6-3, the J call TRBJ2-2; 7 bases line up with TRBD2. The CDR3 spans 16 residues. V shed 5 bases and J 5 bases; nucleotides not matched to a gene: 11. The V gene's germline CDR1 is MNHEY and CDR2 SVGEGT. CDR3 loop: CASSPQGRARTGELFF. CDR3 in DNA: TGTGCCAGCAGTCCCCAAGGGAGGGCCCGGACCGGGGAGCTGTTTTTT.

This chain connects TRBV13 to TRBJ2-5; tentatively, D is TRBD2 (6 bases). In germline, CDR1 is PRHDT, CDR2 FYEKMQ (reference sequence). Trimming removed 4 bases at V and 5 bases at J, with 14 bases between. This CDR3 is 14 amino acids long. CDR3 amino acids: CASSSRDAGETQYF. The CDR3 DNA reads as TGTGCCAGCAGCTCCCGCGACGCGGGGGAGACCCAGTACTTC.

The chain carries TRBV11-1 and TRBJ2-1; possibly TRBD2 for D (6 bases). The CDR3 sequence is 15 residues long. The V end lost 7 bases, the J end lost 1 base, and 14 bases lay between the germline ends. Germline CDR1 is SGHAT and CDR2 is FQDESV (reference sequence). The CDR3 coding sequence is TGTGCCAGCAACATCGGTGGGGGGTCCTACAATGAGCAGTTCTTC. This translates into CASNIGGGSYNEQFF. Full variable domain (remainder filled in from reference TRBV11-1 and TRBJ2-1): EAEVAQSPRYKITEKSQAVAFWCDPISGHATLYWYRQILGQGPELLVQFQDESVVDDSQLPKDRFSAERLKGVDSTLKIQPAELGDSAMYLCASNIGGGSYNEQFFGPGTRLTVL.

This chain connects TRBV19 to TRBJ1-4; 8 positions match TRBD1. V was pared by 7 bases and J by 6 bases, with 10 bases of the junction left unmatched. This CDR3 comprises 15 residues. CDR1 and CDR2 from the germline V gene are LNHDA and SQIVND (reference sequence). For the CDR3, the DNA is TGTGCCAGTACCGACTCGGACAGGGTACATGAAAAACTGTTTTTT. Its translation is CASTDSDRVHEKLFF. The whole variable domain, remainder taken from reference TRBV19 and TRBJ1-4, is DGGITQSPKYLFRKEGQNVTLSCEQNLNHDAMYWYRQDPGQGLRLIYYSQIVNDFQKGDIAEGYSVSREKKESFPLTVTSAQKNPTAFYLCASTDSDRVHEKLFFGSGTQLSVL.